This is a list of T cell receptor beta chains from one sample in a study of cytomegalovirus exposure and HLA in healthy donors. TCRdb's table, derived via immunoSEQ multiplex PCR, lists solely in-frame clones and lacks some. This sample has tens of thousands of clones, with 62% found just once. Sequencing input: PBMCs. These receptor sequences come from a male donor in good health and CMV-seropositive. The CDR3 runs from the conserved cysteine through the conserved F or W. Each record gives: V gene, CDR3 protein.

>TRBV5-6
CASSFRFASGGQYF
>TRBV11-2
CASSPPLREGRSEQYF
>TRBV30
CAREREGYNEQFF
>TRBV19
CASSLQSYSNQPQHF
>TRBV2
CASSVRGRETQYF
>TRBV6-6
CASSYAVSGRPRAQYF
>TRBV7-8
CASSRTGAANSNQPQHF
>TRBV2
CASSLTMNTEAFF
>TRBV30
CAWSTGPRNTEAFF
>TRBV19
CASSSRQDSTDTQYF
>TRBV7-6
CASSSSGFKTDTQYF
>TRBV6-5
CASSTDRPYGYTF
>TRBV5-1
CASSPGTGGETQYF
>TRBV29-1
CSAGGGYGYTF
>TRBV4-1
CASSHTGGNQPQHF
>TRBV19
CASSPQTALNTEAFF
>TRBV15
CATSRGGQVANYGYTF
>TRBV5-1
CASSVRQWGYEQYF
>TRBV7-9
CASSFRGRRGYTF
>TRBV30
CAWGRAGSAGELFF
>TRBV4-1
CASSFQTSGGAGSSYEQYF
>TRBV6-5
CASTRGRGLGEQYF
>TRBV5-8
CASSLGGLNYGYTF
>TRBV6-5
CASSPQGSYEQYF
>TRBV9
CASSVEAGTKQFF
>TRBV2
CASSEQTYEQYF
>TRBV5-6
CASSNLDRGNGYTF
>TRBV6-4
CASSGAAGGPNEQFF